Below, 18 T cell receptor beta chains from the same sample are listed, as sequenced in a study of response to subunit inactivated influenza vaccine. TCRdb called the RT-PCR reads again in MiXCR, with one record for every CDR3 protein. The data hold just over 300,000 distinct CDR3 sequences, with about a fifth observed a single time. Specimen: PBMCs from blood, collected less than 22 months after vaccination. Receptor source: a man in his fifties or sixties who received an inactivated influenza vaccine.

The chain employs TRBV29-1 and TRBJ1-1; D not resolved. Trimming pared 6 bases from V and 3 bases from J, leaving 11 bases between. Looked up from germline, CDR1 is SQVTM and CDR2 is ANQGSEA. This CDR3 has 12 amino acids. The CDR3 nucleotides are TGCAGCGTAGAAAACCGGGACACTGAAGCTTTCTTT. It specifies CSVENRDTEAFF.

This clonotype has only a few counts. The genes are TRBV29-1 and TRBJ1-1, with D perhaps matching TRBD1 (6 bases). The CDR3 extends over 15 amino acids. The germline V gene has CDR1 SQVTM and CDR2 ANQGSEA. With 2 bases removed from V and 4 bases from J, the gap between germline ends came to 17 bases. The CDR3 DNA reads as TGCAGCGTTGAATTGCAGGGGAAAGGTGTCACTGAAGCTTTCTTT. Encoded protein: CSVELQGKGVTEAFF.

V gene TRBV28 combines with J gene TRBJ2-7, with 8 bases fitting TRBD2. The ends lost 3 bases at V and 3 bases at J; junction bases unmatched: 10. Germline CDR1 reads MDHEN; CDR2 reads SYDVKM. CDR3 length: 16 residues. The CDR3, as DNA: TGTGCCAGCAGTTTTCCAGGTAGCGGGGATTTCTACGAGCAGTACTTC. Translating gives CASSFPGSGDFYEQYF.

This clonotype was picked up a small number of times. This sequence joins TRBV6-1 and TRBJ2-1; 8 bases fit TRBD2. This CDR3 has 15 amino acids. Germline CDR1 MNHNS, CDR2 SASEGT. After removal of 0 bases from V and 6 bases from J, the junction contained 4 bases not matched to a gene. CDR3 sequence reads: CASSEARGGSNEQFF. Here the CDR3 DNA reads TGTGCCAGCAGTGAAGCCCGGGGGGGGAGCAATGAGCAGTTCTTC.

CDR3 bases: TGTGCCATCAGTGAGTCTGCAGGGATTGAGCAGTTCTTC. Residues: CAISESAGIEQFF. V and J are TRBV10-3 and TRBJ2-1, with D perhaps matching TRBD1 (5 bases). The length of the CDR3 is 13 residues. V dropped 0 bases and J dropped 9 bases, with 9 bases sitting between them. Looked up from germline, CDR1 is ENHRY and CDR2 is SYGVKD.

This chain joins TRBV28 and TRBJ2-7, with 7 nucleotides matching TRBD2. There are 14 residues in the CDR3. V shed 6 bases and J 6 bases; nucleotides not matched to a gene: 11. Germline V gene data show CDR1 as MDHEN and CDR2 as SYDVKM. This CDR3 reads CASRSGLRGIEQYF. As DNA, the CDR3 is TGTGCCAGCAGATCGGGACTGCGGGGGATCGAGCAGTACTTC.

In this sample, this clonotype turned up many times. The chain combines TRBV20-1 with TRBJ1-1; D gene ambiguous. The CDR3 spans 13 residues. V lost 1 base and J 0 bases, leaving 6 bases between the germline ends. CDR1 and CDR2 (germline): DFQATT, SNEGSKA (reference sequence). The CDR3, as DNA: TGCAGTGCTAGAGCGGGTATGAACACTGAAGCTTTCTTT. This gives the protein CSARAGMNTEAFF.

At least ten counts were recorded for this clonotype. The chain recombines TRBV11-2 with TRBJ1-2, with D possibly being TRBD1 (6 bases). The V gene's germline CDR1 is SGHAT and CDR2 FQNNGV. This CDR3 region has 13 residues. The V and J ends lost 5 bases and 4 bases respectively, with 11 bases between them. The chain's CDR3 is CASSTTGTYGYTF. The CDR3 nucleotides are TGTGCCAGCAGCACTACAGGGACCTATGGCTACACCTTC.

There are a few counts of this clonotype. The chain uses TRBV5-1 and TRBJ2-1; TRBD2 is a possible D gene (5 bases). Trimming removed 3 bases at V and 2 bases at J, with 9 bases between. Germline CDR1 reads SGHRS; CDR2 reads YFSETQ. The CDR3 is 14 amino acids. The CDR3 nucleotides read TGCGCCAGCAGCTCCACGGGGACCTACAATGAGCAGTTCTTC. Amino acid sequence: CASSSTGTYNEQFF.

In DNA, the CDR3 is TGTGCCAGCAGTGGACTACTCTATGGCTACACCTTC. Translation gives CASSGLLYGYTF. The V gene is TRBV6-1, the J gene TRBJ1-2; D unresolved. Trimming removed 4 bases from V and 4 bases from J, with 7 bases in between. The CDR3 is 12 amino acids. Germline CDR1 is MNHNS and CDR2 is SASEGT.

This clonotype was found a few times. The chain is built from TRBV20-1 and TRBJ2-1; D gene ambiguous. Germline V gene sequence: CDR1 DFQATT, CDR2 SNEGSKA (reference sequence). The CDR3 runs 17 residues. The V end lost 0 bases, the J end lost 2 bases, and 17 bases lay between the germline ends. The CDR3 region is CSARDISGRNPYNEQFF. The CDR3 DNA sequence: TGCAGTGCTAGAGATATATCCGGACGCAATCCCTACAATGAGCAGTTCTTC.

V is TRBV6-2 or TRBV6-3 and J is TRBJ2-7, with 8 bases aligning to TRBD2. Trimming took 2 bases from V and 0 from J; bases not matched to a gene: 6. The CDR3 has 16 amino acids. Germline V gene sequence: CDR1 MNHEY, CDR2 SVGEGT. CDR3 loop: CASSYPFGGGSYEQYF. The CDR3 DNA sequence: TGTGCCAGCAGTTACCCTTTCGGGGGGGGCTCCTACGAGCAGTACTTC.

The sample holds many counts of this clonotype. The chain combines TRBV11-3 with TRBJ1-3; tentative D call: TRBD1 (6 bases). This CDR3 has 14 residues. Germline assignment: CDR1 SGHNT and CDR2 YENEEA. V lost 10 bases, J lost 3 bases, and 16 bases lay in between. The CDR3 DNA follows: TGTGCCACTCACAGGGAATCGGTTGGAAACACCATATATTTT. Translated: CATHRESVGNTIYF. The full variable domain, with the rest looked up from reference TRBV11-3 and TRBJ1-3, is EAGVVQSPRYKIIEKKQPVAFWCNPISGHNTLYWYLQNLGQGPELLIRYENEEAVDDSQLPKDRFSAERLKGVDSTLKIQPAELGDSAVYLCATHRESVGNTIYFGEGSWLTVV.

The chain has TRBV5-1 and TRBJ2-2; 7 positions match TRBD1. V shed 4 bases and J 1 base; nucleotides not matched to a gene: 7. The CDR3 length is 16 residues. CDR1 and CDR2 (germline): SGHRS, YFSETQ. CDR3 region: CASSPIRGMNTGELFF. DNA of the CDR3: TGCGCCAGCAGCCCTATCAGGGGGATGAACACCGGGGAGCTGTTTTTT.

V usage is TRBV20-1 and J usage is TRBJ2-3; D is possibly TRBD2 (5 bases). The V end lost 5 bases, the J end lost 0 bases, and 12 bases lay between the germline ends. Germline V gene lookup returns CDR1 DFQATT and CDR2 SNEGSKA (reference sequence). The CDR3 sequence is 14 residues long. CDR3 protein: CSAPGVRSTDTQYF. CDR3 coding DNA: TGCAGTGCTCCCGGGGTACGAAGCACAGATACGCAGTATTTT.

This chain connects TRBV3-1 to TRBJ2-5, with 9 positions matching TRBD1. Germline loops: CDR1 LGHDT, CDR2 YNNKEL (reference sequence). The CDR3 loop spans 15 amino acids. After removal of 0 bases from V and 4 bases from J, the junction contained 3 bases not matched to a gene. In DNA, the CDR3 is TGTGCCAGCAGCCAAGATACGGACAGGGGAGAGACCCAGTACTTC. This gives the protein CASSQDTDRGETQYF.

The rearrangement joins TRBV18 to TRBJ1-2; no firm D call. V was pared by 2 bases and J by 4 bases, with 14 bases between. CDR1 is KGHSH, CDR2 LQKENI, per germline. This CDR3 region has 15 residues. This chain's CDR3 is CASSPDQAPLYGYTF. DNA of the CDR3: TGTGCCAGCTCACCAGATCAGGCCCCCCTCTATGGCTACACCTTC.

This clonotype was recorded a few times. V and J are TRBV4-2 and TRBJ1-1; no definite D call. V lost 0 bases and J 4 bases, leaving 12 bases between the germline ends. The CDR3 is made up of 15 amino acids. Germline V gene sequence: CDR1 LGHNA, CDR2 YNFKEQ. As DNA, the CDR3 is TGTGCCAGCAGCCAAGATCCACGTGTTGGCACTGAAGCTTTCTTT. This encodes CASSQDPRVGTEAFF.